The following is a T cell receptor beta chain sequence with its context. The germline V gene encodes CDR1 SQVTM and CDR2 ANQGSEA. V was shortened by 7 bases and J by 7 bases, with 19 bases between the two germline ends. CDR3 length: 13 amino acids. This sample stems from a study of blood T cell repertoires in COVID-19. About the research overall: From the United States, Italy and Spain came samples of acute and convalescent COVID-19. T cells, B-cell-depleted T cells, or PBMCs supplied cDNA or gDNA.

Per the study methods: Estimates of nucleated cell counts were drawn from the amplification of reference gene primers. Libraries were prepared by immunoSEQ multiplex PCR; TCRdb keeps only in-frame clonotypes and omits some of them. D and trimming were read from the DNA, whereas the V and J calls and clone size are those reported in that table. The repertoire has about 72,000 clones, roughly 90% of them found once; the top ten carry roughly 29%. V and J are TRBV29-1 and TRBJ1-2, with D possibly TRBD1 on 6 matching bases. Sample: peripheral blood. This receptor was taken from a man aged 45-65 years with acute or convalescent COVID-19. CDR3 residues: CSAHRDTSFGYTF. The DNA for the CDR3 is TGCAGCGCACACCGGGACACCTCTTTTGGCTACACCTTC. The variable domain in full, completed from reference TRBV29-1 and TRBJ1-2, reads SAVISQKPSRDICQRGTSLTIQCQVDSQVTMMFWYRQQPGQSLTLIATANQGSEATYESGFVIDKFPISRPNLTFSTLTVSNMSPEDSSIYLCSAHRDTSFGYTFGSGTRLTVV.